These 17 T cell receptor beta chains originate from one sample sequenced in a study of T-cell reconstitution after alpha-beta-depleted transplantation in children (dated by TCRdb to the mid-2010s). The sample's treatment or condition label, decoded: allogeneic hematopoietic cell transplantation with graft depleted of TCRalphabeta T cells and CD19 B cells. Library generation was performed with PCR. Instrument on record: Illumina HiSeq 2500. TCR library preparation used molecular barcoding, with unique molecular identifiers applied to normalize quantification of the TCRbeta repertoire. Clones were called with MiXCR by TCRdb after fastp trimmed the public reads at Q25, and only in-frame beta chains were retained. Records with the same CDR3 protein are collapsed into one entry carrying the most frequent genes and DNA. In all, the sample holds around 500,000 distinct CDR3 sequences, and roughly 23% of those were seen once. The ten largest clones add up to about 14% of the sample.

The material was PBMCs, mostly from graft donor cells, obtained 360 days after TCRalphabeta/CD19-depleted stem cell transplant. These receptors were taken from a boy less than two years old who had a stem cell transplant for acute myeloid leukemia, so the T cells may come from the graft donor.

The genes are TRBV20-1 and TRBJ2-3, with unresolved D. Germline loops: CDR1 DFQATT, CDR2 SNEGSKA (reference sequence). The CDR3 has 12 amino acids. The ends were cut back, 5 bases at V and 5 bases at J, with 11 bases in the middle. The CDR3 coding sequence is TGCAGTGCTTTTAGACCAGGAGATACGCAGTATTTT. It codes for CSAFRPGDTQYF.

This clonotype was counted only a few times. The CDR3 region has the DNA TGTGCCAGCAGTACCCTGGGACAGGGGTGGAGGGATGAGCAGTTCTTC. The encoded protein is CASSTLGQGWRDEQFF. The V and J genes are TRBV12-3 or TRBV12-4 and TRBJ2-1; TRBD1 aligns across 10 bases. Trimming removed 5 bases from V and 8 bases from J; junction bases left unmatched: 12. This CDR3 region has 16 residues.

This clonotype was observed a handful of times. The gene calls are TRBV20-1 and TRBJ2-1; no clear D. This CDR3 is 12 amino acids long. CDR1 and CDR2 (germline): DFQATT, SNEGSKA (reference sequence). Here the CDR3 DNA reads TGCAGCCCCGCAGCGATAGCATATGAGCAGTTCTTC. Protein: CSPAAIAYEQFF.

This clonotype came up many times. The chain employs TRBV20-1 and TRBJ2-1; TRBD2 agrees at 10 bases. V trimming: 3 bases; J trimming: 5 bases; junction bases outside the gene matches: 10. This CDR3 spans 16 amino acids. CDR1 is DFQATT and CDR2 is SNEGSKA in the germline V gene (reference sequence). This CDR3 is CSASYPSGGANNEQFF. The DNA of the CDR3 is TGCAGTGCTAGCTACCCCAGCGGGGGGGCCAACAATGAGCAGTTCTTC.

The V call is TRBV15, the J call TRBJ2-7; 7 bases fit TRBD2. Germline lookup yields CDR1 LNHNV and CDR2 YYDKDF (reference sequence). With 0 bases clipped from V and 2 bases from J, the junction kept 1 base outside the gene matches. This CDR3 is 14 amino acids long. Written as DNA, the CDR3 is TGTGCCACCAGCAGAGAGGGGGGGACCTACGAGCAGTACTTC. The encoded protein is CATSREGGTYEQYF.

A few counts support this clonotype. The rearrangement joins TRBV6-1 to TRBJ2-4; D uncertain. Germline lookup yields CDR1 MNHNS and CDR2 SASEGT. V lost 6 bases to trimming and J lost 2 bases, with 14 bases between them. CDR3 length equals 15 residues. CDR3 bases: TGTGCCAGCAGCGATGGCCTCGTAACCAAAAACATTCAGTACTTC. It is translated as CASSDGLVTKNIQYF.

The V and J genes are TRBV7-2 and TRBJ1-2, with 7 bases that match TRBD1. Trimming at V came to 1 base and at J to 6 bases, leaving 8 bases not matched to a gene. Germline V CDR1 and CDR2: SGHTA, FQGNSA. This CDR3 has 15 amino acids. DNA of the CDR3: TGTGCCAGCAGCTTAGATGAGGGACAGAAGGATGGCTACACCTTC. This codes for CASSLDEGQKDGYTF.

There are a few counts of this clonotype. This chain links TRBV20-1 with TRBJ2-5; TRBD2 is a possible D gene (6 bases). The CDR3 contains 12 residues. V dropped 6 bases and J dropped 9 bases, with 17 bases sitting between them. Germline assignment: CDR1 DFQATT and CDR2 SNEGSKA (reference sequence). In DNA form, the CDR3 reads TGCAGTGCCCCGGGGCTTTTAGCGGCCCAGTACTTC. This codes for CSAPGLLAAQYF.

The V gene is TRBV9, the J gene TRBJ1-2; D uncertain. V lost 0 bases and J lost 5, with 11 bases in between. The germline V gene encodes CDR1 SGDLS and CDR2 YYNGEE. The CDR3 loop spans 14 amino acids. CDR3 DNA: TGTGCCAGCAGCGTAGGTACATCCGTTTATGGCTACACCTTC. Amino acids: CASSVGTSVYGYTF.

J is TRBJ2-5 and V is TRBV7-3; 10 bases agree with TRBD1. Germline V gene lookup returns CDR1 SGHTA and CDR2 FQGTGA. The trim removed 5 bases at V and 7 bases at J, leaving 10 bases unmatched. The CDR3 has 15 residues. The CDR3 DNA follows: TGTGCCAGCAGCCCAGGGACAGGGGTTGTTGGGACCCAGTACTTC. This encodes CASSPGTGVVGTQYF.

The chain couples TRBV20-1 to TRBJ2-3; TRBD2 agrees at 14 bases. With 6 bases clipped from V and 0 bases from J, the junction kept 5 bases outside the gene matches. The germline CDR1 and CDR2 sequences are DFQATT and SNEGSKA (reference sequence). The CDR3 is 16 amino acids. CDR3 in amino acids: CSATRTSGGSTDTQYF. The CDR3 DNA is TGCAGTGCCACCAGGACTAGCGGGGGGAGCACAGATACGCAGTATTTT.

The chain combines TRBV20-1 with TRBJ2-2; TRBD1 agrees at 12 bases. J was trimmed by 6 bases and V by 0 bases; bases with no gene match: 8. The V gene's germline CDR1 is DFQATT and CDR2 SNEGSKA (reference sequence). This CDR3 is built from 17 residues. The CDR3 region is CSARDPRGQGASGELFF. The CDR3 DNA reads as TGCAGTGCTAGAGATCCCAGGGGACAGGGGGCTTCCGGGGAGCTGTTTTTT.

The chain has TRBV5-1 and TRBJ2-1; 9 nucleotides align to TRBD2. The CDR3 covers 18 residues. V gave up 0 bases and J gave up 4 bases; unmatched junction bases: 11. Germline V lookup: CDR1 SGHRS, CDR2 YFSETQ. CDR3: CASSLAIGASGEYNEQFF. The CDR3, as DNA: TGCGCCAGCAGCTTGGCCATAGGGGCTAGCGGGGAATACAATGAGCAGTTCTTC.

The table lists this clonotype with a few counts. This chain links TRBV20-1 with TRBJ1-2; perhaps TRBD1 as D (6 bases). Germline V gene lookup returns CDR1 DFQATT and CDR2 SNEGSKA (reference sequence). V was shortened by 5 bases and J by 8 bases, with 15 bases between the two germline ends. The CDR3 extends over 12 amino acids. The CDR3 is CSAQGRGGGYTF. In nucleotides, the CDR3 is TGCAGTGCTCAAGGGAGGGGGGGAGGCTACACCTTC.

The V and J genes are TRBV7-9 and TRBJ2-7; weak D call: TRBD1 (6 bases). The CDR3 consists of 13 residues. The V end was cut by 6 bases, the J end by 2 bases, with 11 bases between. Germline V gives CDR1 SEHNR, CDR2 FQNEAQ (reference sequence). The CDR3 is CASSYDRTYEQYF. The CDR3 DNA is TGTGCCAGCAGTTACGACAGGACCTACGAGCAGTACTTC.

The table lists this clonotype with a few counts. The chain carries TRBV29-1 and TRBJ1-2, with a weak D call TRBD1 (6 bases). V dropped 6 bases and J dropped 3 bases, with 14 bases sitting between them. CDR3 length equals 13 residues. CDR1 is SQVTM and CDR2 is ANQGSEA in the germline V gene. The CDR3 DNA sequence: TGCAGCGTACGAGCAGGGGATCACTATGGCTACACCTTC. Amino acid sequence: CSVRAGDHYGYTF.

The V call is TRBV11-2, the J call TRBJ2-2; D may be TRBD1 or TRBD2 (5 bases each). Trimming shortened V by 0 bases and J by 3 bases, and 11 bases separated the two germline ends. The length of the CDR3 is 16 residues. Germline CDR1 is SGHAT and CDR2 is FQNNGV. The CDR3 region has the DNA TGTGCCAGCAGCTTAGATCGGGACCGGGACACCGGGGAGCTGTTTTTT. Translated: CASSLDRDRDTGELFF.